Listed here is a single T cell receptor beta chain. The CDR3 spans 15 residues. The ends were cut back, 5 bases at V and 0 bases at J, with 11 bases in the middle. Germline V gene sequence: CDR1 SGHAT, CDR2 FQDESV (reference sequence). Donors included only healthy HIV-negative adults lacking recent acute infections or vaccinations. This sample was taken from a study of shared clonotypes between healthy human individuals. Original analysis: Junction-only immunoSEQ data arrived without quality scores, meaning filtering differed. Using immunoSEQ multiplex PCR, the repertoire was profiled, and TCRdb retains in-frame clones only, with some absent. V and J calls and clone size come straight from that table; D and trimming were deduced from the DNA. The sample consists of approximately 330,000 clones, less than 75% of them appearing once.

The sequence came from a man aged 25-40 years in good health. The material sequenced was memory CD4+ T cells sorted from blood. Subset indicated: CD45RA-negative fraction. The chain has TRBV11-1 and TRBJ2-1, with D perhaps matching TRBD2 (5 bases). CDR3 DNA sequence: TGTGCCAGCAGCACGGACTGGAGCTCCTACAATGAGCAGTTCTTC. It yields the protein CASSTDWSSYNEQFF.